Listed here is a single TCR beta chain. What it recognizes is unknown. This sample was taken from a study of blood T cells in healthy people across ages. Then a second PCR, running roughly 7 to 11 cycles, was carried out with a sample-barcoded 5' primer and a J-beta primer mix. With 12 random nucleotides, a template-switch adaptor tagged each individual cDNA molecule. One entry per CDR3 protein, called by TCRdb with MiXCR from the 5' RACE reads. This sample yields hundreds of thousands of distinct CDR3 sequences, of which approximately 29% are seen a single time; just over 15% belongs to the top ten. CDR1 and CDR2 (germline): SEHNR, FQNEAQ (reference sequence). V shed 6 bases and J 7 bases; nucleotides not matched to a gene: 11. There are 14 residues in the CDR3. Study findings and constraints: Fewer expanded clones and more diversity marked long-lived versus aged donors. Without sorted subsets, naive and antigen-experienced compartments could not be conclusively compared.

The sequenced sample consisted of blood. The receptor was derived from a woman older than 75 in good health. This chain links TRBV7-9 with TRBJ1-2, with 7 positions matching TRBD1. CDR3 loop: CASRSSGTAFGYTF. The CDR3 DNA is TGTGCCAGCAGATCTTCCGGGACAGCCTTTGGCTACACCTTC.